This is a list of T cell receptor beta chains from one sample in a study of shared clonotypes between healthy human individuals. Repertoires were generated with immunoSEQ multiplex PCR, while TCRdb's copy carries only in-frame clones and drops some. The sample lists around 2,000,000 clones, over 85% occurring once. Sequenced input: naive CD4+ T cells sorted from blood. The receptors were gathered from a man aged 18 to 30 in good health. Each CDR3 is given with its conserved first and last residue. Rows give clone size only sometimes, using once, few, many, or a class for an expanded clone.

V gene,J gene,clone size,CDR3 protein
TRBV10-3,TRBJ2-5,-,CAISEMPETQYF
TRBV28,TRBJ1-5,-,CASSLWESNQPQHF
TRBV5-4,TRBJ2-3,-,CASGAASTDTQYF
TRBV6-6,TRBJ1-6,-,CASLPPGVNSPLHF
TRBV10-2,TRBJ1-1,-,CATLTGMNTEAFF
TRBV28,TRBJ1-2,-,CASNPGGGYTF
TRBV6-4,TRBJ1-1,-,CASSEQVNTEAFF
TRBV4-1,TRBJ2-7,-,CASSQTSTGYREEQYF
TRBV28,TRBJ1-1,-,CASNGIVPNTEAFF
TRBV9,TRBJ2-1,-,CASSVESSGYNEQFF
TRBV28,TRBJ2-7,many,CASSSIWDDSYEQYF
TRBV18,TRBJ2-5,-,CASSPLAGVGTETQYF
TRBV5-1,TRBJ1-2,-,CASSFALPNYGYTF
TRBV19,TRBJ2-7,-,CASSKTSGSLEQYF